Below, 11 T cell receptor beta chains from the same sample are listed, as sequenced in a study of CD8 T cells in Susac syndrome. When the RNA was reverse transcribed, random hexamers were used with an input of roughly 0.45 to 1 ug. TCRdb re-called the immunoSEQ multiplex PCR reads with MiXCR, one entry per CDR3 protein. The table lists over 300,000 distinct CDR3 sequences, 92% of them singletons, with about 0.07% in the top ten. The sequencing sample was made of CD4+ T cells from PBMCs. These receptor sequences come from a human donor with multiple sclerosis.

This chain uses TRBV23-1 with TRBJ2-5; 7 positions agree with TRBD1. TRBV23-1 is an open reading frame, and its role is uncertain. The CDR3 is 15 amino acids. Germline trimming cut 4 bases from V and 2 bases from J; bases unmatched to any gene: 7. CDR3 DNA sequence: TGCGCCAGCAGTCGCAAACAGGGGTCTCAAGAGACCCAGTACTTC. Translated, it gives CASSRKQGSQETQYF.

This clonotype was picked up one time. This rearrangement joins TRBV12-3 or TRBV12-4 to TRBJ1-1, with 10 positions matching TRBD1. V was pared by 7 bases and J by 3 bases, with 5 bases of the junction left unmatched. The CDR3 has 14 residues. The CDR3 DNA sequence: TGTGCCAGCACCCCGGACAGGGGGGACACTGAAGCTTTCTTT. This codes for CASTPDRGDTEAFF.

This chain joins TRBV6-5 and TRBJ2-4; D uncertain. Germline CDR1 reads MNHEY; CDR2 reads SVGAGI. This CDR3 has 13 amino acids. Trimming took off 4 bases at V and 3 bases at J, with 7 bases between the two ends. The CDR3, as DNA: TGTGCCAGCAGTTCCATGGGCAAAAACATTCAGTACTTC. Translated: CASSSMGKNIQYF.

The V gene is TRBV4-2, the J gene TRBJ2-1; TRBD2 matches at 11 bases. Germline V gene sequence: CDR1 LGHNA, CDR2 YNFKEQ. This CDR3 is built from 16 residues. Germline trimming cut 5 bases from V and 10 bases from J; bases unmatched to any gene: 13. CDR3 sequence reads: CASSLSVAGGLGEQFF. In DNA form, the CDR3 reads TGTGCCAGCAGCTTAAGTGTAGCGGGGGGGCTCGGGGAGCAGTTCTTC.

The V gene is TRBV20-1, the J gene TRBJ2-5, with 7 bases identical to TRBD2. V dropped 6 bases and J dropped 2; count of bases not matched to a gene: 6. This CDR3 has 13 residues. Germline loops: CDR1 DFQATT, CDR2 SNEGSKA (reference sequence). The CDR3 here is CSAWLADQETQYF. CDR3 sequence (DNA): TGCAGTGCGTGGCTAGCGGATCAAGAGACCCAGTACTTC.

This chain uses TRBV30 with TRBJ2-3, with TRBD2 as a possible D gene (5 bases). This CDR3 is built from 15 residues. The V gene lost 2 bases and the J gene lost 4 bases, with 16 bases spanning the gap. Germline CDR1 GTSNPN, CDR2 SVGIG (reference sequence). The CDR3 is CAWSWRMRPADTQYF. The CDR3 DNA reads TGTGCCTGGAGTTGGAGGATGAGGCCGGCAGATACGCAGTATTTT.

This chain connects TRBV6-5 to TRBJ1-1, with D maybe TRBD1 (6 bases). The length of the CDR3 is 13 residues. Trimming shortened V by 4 bases and J by 10 bases, and 16 bases separated the two germline ends. Germline V lookup: CDR1 MNHEY, CDR2 SVGAGI. The DNA for the CDR3 is TGTGCCAGCAGTTCCACTGGACAGTCGGGAGCTTTCTTT. It encodes CASSSTGQSGAFF.

The rearrangement joins TRBV5-1 to TRBJ2-7; 12 positions match TRBD2. The CDR3 runs 13 residues. The germline CDR1 and CDR2 sequences are SGHRS and YFSETQ. Unmatched junction bases numbered 2, after V lost 5 bases and J lost 5 bases. Written as DNA, the CDR3 is TGCGCCAGCAGGACTAGCGGGAGTAACGAGCAGTACTTC. Its translation: CASRTSGSNEQYF.

The rearrangement links TRBV5-1 to TRBJ2-2, with D perhaps TRBD1 or TRBD2 (6 bases each). This CDR3 is 15 amino acids long. Germline CDR1 SGHRS, CDR2 YFSETQ. Trimming took 4 bases from V and 4 from J, leaving 14 bases between them. CDR3 protein: CASSPGDIATGELFF. For the CDR3, the DNA is TGCGCCAGCAGCCCGGGGGACATTGCCACCGGGGAGCTGTTTTTT.

The rearrangement uses TRBV29-1 and TRBJ2-5; 9 bases match TRBD1. The CDR3 sequence is 15 residues long. Germline V gene data show CDR1 as SQVTM and CDR2 as ANQGSEA. V was clipped by 6 bases and J by 5 bases; unmatched bases: 13. The CDR3 reads CSVPGQGQRGETQYF. In DNA, the CDR3 is TGCAGCGTCCCGGGACAGGGACAACGGGGGGAGACCCAGTACTTC.

J is TRBJ2-7 and V is TRBV19; 11 bases align to TRBD2. Germline CDR1 reads LNHDA; CDR2 reads SQIVND (reference sequence). Losses at the gene ends were 6 bases for V and 4 bases for J; bases not matched to a gene: 2. The CDR3 spans 13 residues. The CDR3 here is CASRPSGRYEQYF. In DNA form, the CDR3 reads TGTGCCAGTAGACCTAGCGGGAGGTACGAGCAGTACTTC.